The entry below gives a single T cell receptor (beta chain) sequence along with its context. The target antigen is unknown. The sample belongs to a study of T cell responses to AZD1222 COVID-19 vaccine. Study-wide points: A mostly white British donor set with more females was recruited, and clonal diversity was possibly underestimated. Unmutated variant regions are reportedly targeted by nearly half of spike-specific TCRs.

Only in-frame clones appear in the TCRdb table, and some are missing; sequencing was by immunoSEQ multiplex PCR. This sample has 30,000 to 35,000 clones, with just over 90% found just once. The starting material was peripheral blood, obtained on day 0 of AZD1222 vaccination. This receptor was identified in an adult in good health.

The CDR3: CASSFGDLNTEAFF. The CDR3 nucleotides read TGTGCCAGCAGCTTCGGGGACCTAAACACTGAAGCTTTCTTT. The chain links TRBV5-8 to TRBJ1-1; possibly TRBD1 for D (5 bases). The CDR3 is 14 amino acids. V dropped 2 bases and J dropped 2 bases, with 10 bases sitting between them. Germline V gene data show CDR1 as SGHTS and CDR2 as YDEGEE.